This T cell receptor (beta chain) was identified during a study of neurological immune-mediated disorders. Study observations and caveats: No expanded-clone CDR3 amino acid sequence recurred across subjects, suggesting private TCR-beta repertoires. Multiple sclerosis, the disease with the least TCR clonal expansion, fell below healthy controls, whereas HTLV-1-associated myelopathy showed the most. According to phylogenetic grouping, one related-CDR3 cluster, a possible signature, contained the repertoires of 18 of 34 multiple sclerosis patients.

The table lists this clonotype with many counts. The antigen remains unidentified. By 5'RACE with 10-nucleotide random UMIs, the cDNA was made. Using its own MiXCR run on the 5' RACE reads, TCRdb lists one record per CDR3 protein. The sample lists 87,000 or so distinct CDR3 sequences; roughly 3.2% were seen once. The CDR3 has 12 residues. The V gene lost 6 bases and the J gene lost 4 bases, with 12 bases spanning the gap. Germline CDR1 and CDR2: DFQATT and SNEGSKA (reference sequence). Sequencing used PBMCs. The sequence derives from a woman between 45 and 65 years old with multiple sclerosis. The genes are TRBV20-1 and TRBJ1-2; D perhaps matches TRBD1 (5 bases). CDR3 in amino acids: CSARTLTYGYTF. The CDR3 nucleotides read TGCAGTGCAAGGACACTGACCTATGGCTACACCTTC.